This entry is about one T cell receptor beta chain. RNA transcripts were the template for amplifying TCR beta CDR3 regions. The TCR CDR3 first-round RT-PCR relied on the HTBI primer set. Each CDR3 protein gets one entry after TCRdb re-called the multiplex PCR reads with MiXCR. The repertoire holds about 600,000 distinct CDR3 sequences, around 15% seen once, with approximately 3.5% in the top ten. This specimen comes from a study of T cells in Graves' hyperthyroidism and ophthalmopathy. Germline loops: CDR1 SNHLY, CDR2 FYNNEI. The ends lost 5 bases at V and 5 bases at J; junction bases unmatched: 7. The CDR3 has 14 residues.

What was sequenced was blood. This chain connects TRBV2 to TRBJ2-7, with TRBD1 identical over 9 bases. The source is a woman aged 40 to 50 with Graves' ophthalmopathy. In nucleotides, the CDR3 is TGTGCCAGCAGTCGAACAGGGGGCATCGACGAGCAGTACTTC. Protein product: CASSRTGGIDEQYF.